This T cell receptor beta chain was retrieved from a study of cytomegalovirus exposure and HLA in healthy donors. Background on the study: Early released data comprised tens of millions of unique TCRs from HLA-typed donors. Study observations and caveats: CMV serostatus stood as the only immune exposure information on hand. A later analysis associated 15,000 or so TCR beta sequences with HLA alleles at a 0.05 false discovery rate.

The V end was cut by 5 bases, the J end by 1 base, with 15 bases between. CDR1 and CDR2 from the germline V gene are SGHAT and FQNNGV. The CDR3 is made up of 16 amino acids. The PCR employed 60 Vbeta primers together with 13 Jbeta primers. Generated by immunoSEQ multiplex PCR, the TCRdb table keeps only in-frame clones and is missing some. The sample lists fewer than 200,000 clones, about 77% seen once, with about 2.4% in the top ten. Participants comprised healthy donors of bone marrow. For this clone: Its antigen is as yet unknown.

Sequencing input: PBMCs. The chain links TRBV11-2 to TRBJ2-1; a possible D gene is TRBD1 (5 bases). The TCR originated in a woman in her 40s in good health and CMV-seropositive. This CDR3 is CASSQRRAGSYNEQFF. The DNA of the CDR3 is TGTGCCAGCAGCCAGAGACGGGCAGGGTCCTACAATGAGCAGTTCTTC.